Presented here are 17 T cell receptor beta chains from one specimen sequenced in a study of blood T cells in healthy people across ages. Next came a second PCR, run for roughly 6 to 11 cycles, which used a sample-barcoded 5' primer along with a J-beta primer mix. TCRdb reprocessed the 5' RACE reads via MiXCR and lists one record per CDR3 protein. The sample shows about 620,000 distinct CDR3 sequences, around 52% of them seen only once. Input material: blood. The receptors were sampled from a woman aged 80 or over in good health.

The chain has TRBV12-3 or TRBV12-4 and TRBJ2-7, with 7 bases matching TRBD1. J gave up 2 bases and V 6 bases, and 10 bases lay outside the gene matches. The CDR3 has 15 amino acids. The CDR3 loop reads CASSLDGDSAYEQYF. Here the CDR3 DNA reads TGTGCCAGCAGCCTCGACGGGGACAGTGCCTACGAGCAGTACTTC.

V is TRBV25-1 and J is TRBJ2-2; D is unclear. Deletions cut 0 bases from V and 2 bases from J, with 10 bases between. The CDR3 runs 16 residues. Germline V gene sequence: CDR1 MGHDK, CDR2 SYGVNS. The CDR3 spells CASSEYDTSNTGELFF. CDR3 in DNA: TGTGCCAGCAGTGAATATGACACCAGCAACACCGGGGAGCTGTTTTTT.

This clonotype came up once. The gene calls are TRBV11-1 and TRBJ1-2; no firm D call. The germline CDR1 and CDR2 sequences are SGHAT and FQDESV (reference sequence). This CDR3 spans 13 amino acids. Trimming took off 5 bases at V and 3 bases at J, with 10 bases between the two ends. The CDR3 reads CASSPMYDYGYTF. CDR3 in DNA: TGTGCCAGCAGCCCGATGTATGACTATGGCTACACCTTC.

DNA for the CDR3: TGCAGTGCTAACAGGGCGGGCTATGGCTACACCTTC. Protein product: CSANRAGYGYTF. This chain joins TRBV20-1 and TRBJ1-2; a weak D match, TRBD1 (6 bases). CDR1 is DFQATT, CDR2 SNEGSKA, per germline (reference sequence). The V end lost 4 bases, the J end lost 4 bases, and 10 bases lay between the germline ends. This CDR3 region has 12 residues.

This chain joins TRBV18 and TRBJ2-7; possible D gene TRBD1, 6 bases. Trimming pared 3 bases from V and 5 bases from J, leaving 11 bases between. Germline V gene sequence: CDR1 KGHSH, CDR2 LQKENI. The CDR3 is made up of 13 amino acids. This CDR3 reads CASSPDSRNEQYF. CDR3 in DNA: TGTGCCAGCTCACCGGACAGTAGGAACGAGCAGTACTTC.

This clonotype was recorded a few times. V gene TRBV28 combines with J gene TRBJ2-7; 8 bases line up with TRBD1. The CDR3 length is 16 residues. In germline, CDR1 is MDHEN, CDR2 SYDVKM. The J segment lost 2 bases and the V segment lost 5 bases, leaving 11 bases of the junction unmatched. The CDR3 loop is CASSGIRTGMTYEQYF. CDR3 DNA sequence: TGTGCCAGCAGTGGTATTCGGACAGGGATGACCTACGAGCAGTACTTC.

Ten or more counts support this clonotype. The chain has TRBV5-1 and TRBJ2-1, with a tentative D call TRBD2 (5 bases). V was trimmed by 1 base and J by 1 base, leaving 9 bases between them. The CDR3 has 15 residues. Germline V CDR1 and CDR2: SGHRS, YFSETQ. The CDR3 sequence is CASSLLSGSYNEQFF. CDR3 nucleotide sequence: TGCGCCAGCAGCTTGCTAAGCGGTTCCTACAATGAGCAGTTCTTC.

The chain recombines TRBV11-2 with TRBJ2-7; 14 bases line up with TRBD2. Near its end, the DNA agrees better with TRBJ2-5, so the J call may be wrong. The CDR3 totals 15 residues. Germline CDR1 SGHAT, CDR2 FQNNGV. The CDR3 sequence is CASRPTSGRGETQYF. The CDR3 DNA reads TGTGCCAGCCGCCCGACTAGCGGGAGGGGGGAGACCCAGTACTTC.

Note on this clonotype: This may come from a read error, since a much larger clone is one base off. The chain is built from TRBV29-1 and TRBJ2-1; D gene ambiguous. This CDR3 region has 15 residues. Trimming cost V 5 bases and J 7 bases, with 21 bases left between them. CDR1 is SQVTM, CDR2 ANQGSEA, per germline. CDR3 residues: CSVLSSIQPANEQFF. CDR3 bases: TGCAGCGTTCTGAGCTCTATTCAACCAGCGAATGAGCAGTTCTTC.

DNA for the CDR3: TGCAGACGATCCTCCTACGAGCAGTACTTC. Its translation: CRRSSYEQYF. V is TRBV20-1 and J is TRBJ2-7, with D uncertain. The CDR3 extends over 10 amino acids. Looked up from germline, CDR1 is DFQATT and CDR2 is SNEGSKA (reference sequence).

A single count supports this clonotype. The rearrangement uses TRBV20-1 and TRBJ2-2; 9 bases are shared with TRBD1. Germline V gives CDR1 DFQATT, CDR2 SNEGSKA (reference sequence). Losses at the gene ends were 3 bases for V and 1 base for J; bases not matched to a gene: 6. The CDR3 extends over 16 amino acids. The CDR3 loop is CSARENRGRNTGELFF. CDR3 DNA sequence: TGCAGTGCTAGGGAAAACAGGGGGCGGAACACCGGGGAGCTGTTTTTT.

Here the CDR3 DNA reads TGCAGTACCAAGGGAGGCACCGGGGAGCTGTTTTTT. Amino acid sequence: CSTKGGTGELFF. J is TRBJ2-2 and V is TRBV20-1; D may be TRBD2 (6 bases). The germline V gene encodes CDR1 DFQATT and CDR2 SNEGSKA (reference sequence). The CDR3 extends over 12 amino acids. Trimming took 8 bases from V and 4 from J, leaving 11 bases between them.

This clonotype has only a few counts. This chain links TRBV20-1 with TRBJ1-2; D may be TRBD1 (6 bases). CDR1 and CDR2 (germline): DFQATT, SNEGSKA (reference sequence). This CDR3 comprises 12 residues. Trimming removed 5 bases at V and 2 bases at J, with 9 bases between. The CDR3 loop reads CSARQGNYGYTF. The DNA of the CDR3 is TGCAGTGCTCGTCAGGGGAACTATGGCTACACCTTC.

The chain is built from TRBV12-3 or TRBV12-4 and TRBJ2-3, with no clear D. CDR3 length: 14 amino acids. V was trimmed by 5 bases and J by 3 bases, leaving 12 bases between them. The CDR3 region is CASSASSVTDTQYF. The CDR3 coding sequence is TGTGCCAGCAGTGCTAGTTCAGTAACAGATACGCAGTATTTT.

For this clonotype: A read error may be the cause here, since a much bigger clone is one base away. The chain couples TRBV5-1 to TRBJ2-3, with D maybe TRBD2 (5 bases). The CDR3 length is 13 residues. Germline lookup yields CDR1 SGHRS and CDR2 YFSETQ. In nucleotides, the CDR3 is TGCGCCAGCAGTGAGGGATTCACAGATATGCAGTATTTT. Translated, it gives CASSEGFTDMQYF.

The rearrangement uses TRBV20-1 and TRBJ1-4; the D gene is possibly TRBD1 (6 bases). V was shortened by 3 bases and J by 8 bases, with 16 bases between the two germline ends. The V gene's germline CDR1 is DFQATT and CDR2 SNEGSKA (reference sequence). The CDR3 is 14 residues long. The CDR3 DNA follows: TGCAGTGCTAGGATTAGCAGGGGATACGAAAAACTGTTTTTT. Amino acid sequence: CSARISRGYEKLFF.

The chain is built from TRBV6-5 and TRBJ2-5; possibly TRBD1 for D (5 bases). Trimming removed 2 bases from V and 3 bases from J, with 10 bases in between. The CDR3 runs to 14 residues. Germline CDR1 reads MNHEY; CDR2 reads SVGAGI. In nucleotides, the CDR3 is TGTGCCAGCAGTTACACAGGTCCCAAAGAGACCCAGTACTTC. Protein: CASSYTGPKETQYF.